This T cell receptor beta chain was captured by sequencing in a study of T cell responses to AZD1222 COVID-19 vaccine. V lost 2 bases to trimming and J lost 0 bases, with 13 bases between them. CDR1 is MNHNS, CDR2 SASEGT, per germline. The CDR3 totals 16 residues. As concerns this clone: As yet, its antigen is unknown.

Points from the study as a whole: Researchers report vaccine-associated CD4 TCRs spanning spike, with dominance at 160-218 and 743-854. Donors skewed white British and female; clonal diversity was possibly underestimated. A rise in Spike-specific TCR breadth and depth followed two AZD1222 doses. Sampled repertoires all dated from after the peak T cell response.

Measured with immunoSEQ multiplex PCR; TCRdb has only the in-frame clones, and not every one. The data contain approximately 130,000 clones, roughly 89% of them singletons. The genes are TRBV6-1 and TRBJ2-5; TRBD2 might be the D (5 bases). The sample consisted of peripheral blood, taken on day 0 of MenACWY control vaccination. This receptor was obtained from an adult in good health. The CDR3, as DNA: TGTGCCAGCAGTGAAATAGCTAGCCTGTACCAAGAGACCCAGTACTTC. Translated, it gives CASSEIASLYQETQYF.